These 31 T cell receptor beta chains were all obtained from the same sample, sequenced in a study of cytomegalovirus exposure and HLA in healthy donors. 13 Jbeta primers and 60 Vbeta primers were used for the PCR. The repertoire was sequenced with immunoSEQ multiplex PCR; TCRdb's copy has only in-frame clones and lacks some. Of over 150,000 clones in the sample, roughly 77% were seen once. What was sequenced was PBMCs. The source of these receptors is a woman between 18 and 30 years old in good health and CMV-seronegative.

The sample holds one count of this clone. The chain joins TRBV7-3 to TRBJ1-1; perhaps TRBD1 as D (6 bases). Germline CDR1 reads SGHTA; CDR2 reads FQGTGA. The CDR3 length is 14 residues. V lost 5 bases and J lost 4, with 14 bases in between. CDR3 protein: CASSRPQGSTEAFF. The CDR3, as DNA: TGTGCCAGCAGCCGCCCACAGGGTTCCACTGAAGCTTTCTTT.

V usage is TRBV5-1 and J usage is TRBJ2-7; perhaps TRBD2 as D (5 bases). This CDR3 is built from 14 residues. Trimming removed 0 bases at V and 6 bases at J, with 13 bases between. CDR1 and CDR2 (germline): SGHRS, YFSETQ. CDR3 coding DNA: TGCGCCAGCAGCTTGGGGACTTTGTACTCCGAGCAGTACTTC. Translating gives CASSLGTLYSEQYF.

The rearrangement joins TRBV19 to TRBJ2-1; 9 nucleotides align to TRBD2. The V gene end was trimmed by 5 bases and the J gene end by 6 bases; junction bases not matched to a gene: 5. Germline CDR1 and CDR2: LNHDA and SQIVND (reference sequence). The CDR3 loop spans 14 amino acids. CDR3 sequence reads: CASSLEREVNEQFF. Here the CDR3 DNA reads TGTGCCAGTAGTCTTGAGCGGGAGGTCAATGAGCAGTTCTTC.

The chain is built from TRBV7-6 and TRBJ2-7, with a weak D call TRBD2 (5 bases). The CDR3 runs to 15 residues. Between the trimmed V and J ends, which lost 5 bases and 2 bases, there was a span of 16 bases. Germline V gives CDR1 SGHVS, CDR2 FNYEAQ. The CDR3 nucleotides read TGTGCCAGCAGCCGGGATTATGTAGGGACCTACGAGCAGTACTTC. The encoded protein is CASSRDYVGTYEQYF.

The rearrangement links TRBV7-2 to TRBJ2-1; TRBD1 is a possible D gene (5 bases). The V gene lost 4 bases and the J gene lost 7 bases, with 17 bases spanning the gap. Germline V gene lookup returns CDR1 SGHTA and CDR2 FQGNSA. The CDR3 covers 15 residues. For the CDR3, the DNA is TGTGCCAGCAGCTCCAGGGTTTCAAAGGGGAATGAGCAGTTCTTC. Protein: CASSSRVSKGNEQFF.

V is TRBV10-3 and J is TRBJ1-1; D ambiguous. Germline lookup yields CDR1 ENHRY and CDR2 SYGVKD. Trimming pared 3 bases from V and 5 bases from J, leaving 7 bases between. The CDR3 is made up of 12 amino acids. DNA of the CDR3: TGTGCCATCAGTGAACTCGGGACTGAAGCTTTCTTT. Translating gives CAISELGTEAFF.

The chain employs TRBV18 and TRBJ1-1; 8 positions match TRBD1. CDR1 and CDR2 from the germline V gene are KGHSH and LQKENI. The CDR3 is 14 amino acids. With V trimmed by 6 bases and J by 5 bases, 8 bases remained unmatched. The CDR3 here is CASSPGTGGTEAFF. CDR3 sequence (DNA): TGTGCCAGCTCCCCCGGGACAGGAGGGACTGAAGCTTTCTTT.

The V call is TRBV5-1, the J call TRBJ1-2; 7 bases line up with TRBD1. Germline trimming cut 5 bases from V and 2 bases from J; bases unmatched to any gene: 15. This CDR3 is 17 amino acids long. The germline V gene encodes CDR1 SGHRS and CDR2 YFSETQ. The CDR3 reads CASSYLSGTAVNYGYTF. Here the CDR3 DNA reads TGCGCCAGCAGTTACCTGTCCGGGACAGCGGTAAACTATGGCTACACCTTC. Looking up the rest from reference TRBV5-1 and TRBJ1-2 gives the full variable domain: KAGVTQTPRYLIKTRGQQVTLSCSPISGHRSVSWYQQTPGQGLQFLFEYFSETQRNKGNFPGRFSGRQFSNSRSEMNVSTLELGDSALYLCASSYLSGTAVNYGYTFGSGTRLTVV.

The chain has TRBV7-6 and TRBJ2-7; 10 bases fit TRBD2. CDR3 length equals 17 residues. Germline assignment: CDR1 SGHVS and CDR2 FNYEAQ. V was pared by 5 bases and J by 0 bases, with 10 bases of the junction left unmatched. CDR3: CASSINNQREGSYEQYF. In DNA, the CDR3 is TGTGCCAGCAGCATTAATAATCAGCGGGAGGGCTCCTACGAGCAGTACTTC. The entire variable domain, with the rest obtained from reference TRBV7-6 and TRBJ2-7, is as follows: GAGVSQSPRYKVTKRGQDVALRCDPISGHVSLYWYRQALGQGPEFLTYFNYEAQQDKSGLPNDRFSAERPEGSISTLTIQRTEQRDSAMYRCASSINNQREGSYEQYFGPGTRLTVT.

This rearrangement joins TRBV10-3 to TRBJ2-3, with a tentative D call TRBD2 (7 bases). Germline V lookup: CDR1 ENHRY, CDR2 SYGVKD. Trimming pared 0 bases from V and 4 bases from J, leaving 11 bases between. The CDR3 spans 15 residues. The CDR3 DNA reads as TGTGCCATCAGTGAGTCGGGGGCGGGAGCAGATACGCAGTATTTT. This translates into CAISESGAGADTQYF.

The chain joins TRBV7-9 to TRBJ1-3; D remains ambiguous. Germline-derived CDR1 and CDR2 are SEHNR and FQNEAQ (reference sequence). V dropped 1 base and J dropped 0 bases, with 7 bases sitting between them. This CDR3 region has 15 residues. In nucleotides, the CDR3 is TGTGCCAGCAGCTTAGGTCCTAACTCTGGAAACACCATATATTTT. Its translation: CASSLGPNSGNTIYF.

The V gene is TRBV29-1, the J gene TRBJ1-2; TRBD1 matches 7 bases. The CDR3 covers 13 residues. V lost 4 bases to trimming and J lost 6 bases; unmatched junction nucleotides: 8. Germline values: CDR1 SQVTM, CDR2 ANQGSEA. This CDR3 is CSVVGTVVDGYTF. DNA for the CDR3: TGCAGCGTTGTTGGGACAGTGGTGGATGGCTACACCTTC.

This chain connects TRBV30 to TRBJ2-5, with D maybe TRBD1 (6 bases). The CDR3 is 11 amino acids. With 8 bases removed from V and 7 bases from J, the gap between germline ends came to 14 bases. Germline V gene sequence: CDR1 GTSNPN, CDR2 SVGIG (reference sequence). CDR3 DNA sequence: TGTGCCCAAAGGGGGTTACTGACCCAGTACTTC. It is translated as CAQRGLLTQYF.

The chain links TRBV7-6 to TRBJ2-1; 11 positions match TRBD1. The CDR3 length is 17 residues. The trim removed 5 bases at V and 3 bases at J, leaving 9 bases unmatched. Germline CDR1 and CDR2: SGHVS and FNYEAQ. In nucleotides, the CDR3 is TGTGCCAGCAGCCCGTCGTACGGGACAGGGGGCTACAATGAGCAGTTCTTC. This codes for CASSPSYGTGGYNEQFF.

The chain joins TRBV18 to TRBJ1-1, with D uncertain. The CDR3 spans 15 residues. Trimming removed 0 bases at V and 8 bases at J, with 16 bases between. CDR1 and CDR2 (germline): KGHSH, LQKENI. CDR3 in DNA: TGTGCCAGCTCACCACCGGTCTCGATCTACAGAGAAGCTTTCTTT. Amino acids: CASSPPVSIYREAFF.

The rearrangement links TRBV9 to TRBJ2-7, with 7 bases fitting TRBD1. Germline CDR1 reads SGDLS; CDR2 reads YYNGEE. V shed 2 bases and J 2 bases; nucleotides not matched to a gene: 16. The CDR3 is 18 amino acids. The CDR3 sequence: CASSVGQSTAVFTYEQYF. The CDR3 region has the DNA TGTGCCAGCAGCGTGGGACAGTCTACCGCCGTTTTTACCTACGAGCAGTACTTC.

The chain couples TRBV9 to TRBJ2-7, with TRBD1 as a possible D gene (8 bases). The CDR3 runs 16 residues. V was shortened by 2 bases and J by 5 bases, with 20 bases between the two germline ends. CDR1 is SGDLS, CDR2 YYNGEE, per germline. This CDR3 is CASSVGWTGSGNEQYF. The CDR3 DNA sequence: TGTGCCAGCAGCGTGGGATGGACAGGGAGCGGGAACGAGCAGTACTTC.

The chain has TRBV28 and TRBJ1-6; TRBD1 agrees at 7 bases. Trimming took 4 bases from V and 4 from J; bases not matched to a gene: 7. From germline, CDR1 is MDHEN and CDR2 SYDVKM. The CDR3 sequence is 16 residues long. CDR3 residues: CASSSTGAGYNSPLHF. CDR3 sequence (DNA): TGTGCCAGCAGTTCTACAGGGGCCGGGTATAATTCACCCCTCCACTTT.

The genes are TRBV18 and TRBJ1-4, with D possibly matching TRBD1 (6 bases). The CDR3 is 15 amino acids. V was clipped by 3 bases and J by 3 bases, with 11 bases between them. The germline V gene encodes CDR1 KGHSH and CDR2 LQKENI. The CDR3 sequence is CASSPRTGSNEKLFF. The CDR3 DNA follows: TGTGCCAGCTCACCGCGAACAGGGTCTAATGAAAAACTGTTTTTT.

The sample holds one count of this clone. The chain uses TRBV18 and TRBJ1-2, with a weak D call TRBD1 (5 bases). Trimming removed 4 bases at V and 10 bases at J, with 10 bases between. CDR3 length: 11 amino acids. CDR1 KGHSH and CDR2 LQKENI come from the germline V gene. The CDR3 loop is CASSRQGDYTF. In DNA, the CDR3 is TGTGCCAGCTCACGTCAGGGTGACTACACCTTC.

V usage is TRBV2 and J usage is TRBJ1-1, with TRBD1 as a possible D gene (5 bases). Trimming stripped 2 bases from V and 0 bases from J, with 10 bases between. Germline CDR1 is SNHLY and CDR2 is FYNNEI. This CDR3 comprises 15 residues. The CDR3 coding sequence is TGTGCCAGCAGTGAACAGGGAATCTTGAACACTGAAGCTTTCTTT. Its translation: CASSEQGILNTEAFF. Variable domain in full (rest from reference TRBV2 and TRBJ1-1): EPEVTQTPSHQVTQMGQEVILRCVPISNHLYFYWYRQILGQKVEFLVSFYNNEISEKSEIFDDQFSVERPDGSNFTLKIRSTKLEDSAMYFCASSEQGILNTEAFFGQGTRLTVV.

CDR3 coding DNA: TGCGCCAGCAGCCGAGGAGGACAGGGCGGCGACGAGCAGTACTTC. It translates to CASSRGGQGGDEQYF. The chain employs TRBV4-1 and TRBJ2-7; 8 positions agree with TRBD1. This CDR3 has 15 amino acids. The germline gives CDR1 MGHRA, CDR2 YSYEKL. Trimming removed 4 bases from V and 5 bases from J; junction bases left unmatched: 10.

The chain recombines TRBV5-1 with TRBJ1-3, with 7 bases that match TRBD1. Germline values: CDR1 SGHRS, CDR2 YFSETQ. The CDR3 contains 16 residues. After removal of 4 bases from V and 2 bases from J, the junction contained 9 bases not matched to a gene. Here the CDR3 DNA reads TGCGCCAGCAGCACCTCGACAGGGTGGCCTGGAAACACCATATATTTT. It is translated as CASSTSTGWPGNTIYF.

The chain employs TRBV7-9 and TRBJ1-1; D is perhaps TRBD1 (6 bases). Trimming pared 1 base from V and 2 bases from J, leaving 11 bases between. There are 15 residues in the CDR3. Germline lookup yields CDR1 SEHNR and CDR2 FQNEAQ (reference sequence). The CDR3 DNA follows: TGTGCCAGCAGCTTAGGAGGGACAAGAAACACTGAAGCTTTCTTT. Translation: CASSLGGTRNTEAFF.

V is TRBV5-1 and J is TRBJ2-7; D possibly corresponds to TRBD1 (6 bases). Germline-derived CDR1 and CDR2 are SGHRS and YFSETQ. V was clipped by 5 bases and J by 2 bases, with 11 bases between them. This CDR3 has 13 residues. CDR3 residues: CASSGTNTYEQYF. CDR3 bases: TGCGCCAGCAGTGGGACAAACACCTACGAGCAGTACTTC.

The chain links TRBV6-5 to TRBJ2-4, with TRBD1 as a possible D gene (6 bases). Germline CDR1 is MNHEY and CDR2 is SVGAGI. The V and J ends lost 6 bases and 8 bases respectively, with 17 bases between them. The CDR3 extends over 14 amino acids. CDR3 protein: CASRIDRISDIQYF. The CDR3, as DNA: TGTGCCAGCAGGATAGACAGGATCAGTGACATTCAGTACTTC.

This clone was counted a single time. The V and J genes are TRBV7-9 and TRBJ2-3; D is unclear. The CDR3 consists of 11 residues. Deletions cut 2 bases from V and 6 bases from J, with 3 bases between. The germline V gene encodes CDR1 SEHNR and CDR2 FQNEAQ (reference sequence). CDR3 sequence reads: CASSLRDTQYF. CDR3 sequence (DNA): TGTGCCAGCAGCTTACGTGATACGCAGTATTTT.

This clone was recorded many times. Here the CDR3 DNA reads TGTGCCAGCAGCTTCGGACAGGGCGGGTACGTGAAAGCTTTCTTT. The encoded protein is CASSFGQGGYVKAFF. The chain has TRBV7-2 and TRBJ1-1, with 8 bases aligning to TRBD1. Germline lookup yields CDR1 SGHTA and CDR2 FQGNSA. The CDR3 has 15 residues. Trimming cost V 3 bases and J 9 bases; bases outside gene matches: 12. The entire variable domain, with the rest obtained from reference TRBV7-2 and TRBJ1-1, is as follows: GAGVSQSPSNKVTEKGKDVELRCDPISGHTALYWYRQSLGQGLEFLIYFQGNSAPDKSGLPSDRFSAERTGGSVSTLTIQRTQQEDSAVYLCASSFGQGGYVKAFFGQGTRLTVV.

The gene calls are TRBV7-3 and TRBJ2-1; 14 bases line up with TRBD2. Germline CDR1 is SGHTA and CDR2 is FQGTGA. This CDR3 contains 15 residues. The J segment lost 6 bases and the V segment lost 5 bases, leaving 3 bases of the junction unmatched. The CDR3 DNA follows: TGTGCCAGCAGCCCGGGGACTAGCGGGAGCAATGAGCAGTTCTTC. Translated, it gives CASSPGTSGSNEQFF.

This chain links TRBV27 with TRBJ1-2; D unresolved. The CDR3 contains 14 residues. V was cut by 0 bases and J by 8 bases, with 13 bases left in between. Germline V CDR1 and CDR2: MNHEY, SMNVEV (reference sequence). Written as DNA, the CDR3 is TGTGCCAGCAGTTTATCGAATCGTGACTGGGGCTACACCTTC. It translates to CASSLSNRDWGYTF.

DNA of the CDR3: TGTGCCAGCAGTGAAGGCGGCGAGCAGTACTTC. Translated: CASSEGGEQYF. The rearrangement links TRBV2 to TRBJ2-7; D is uncertain. The CDR3 contains 11 residues. Germline loops: CDR1 SNHLY, CDR2 FYNNEI. Trimming shortened V by 1 base and J by 6 bases, and 4 bases separated the two germline ends.